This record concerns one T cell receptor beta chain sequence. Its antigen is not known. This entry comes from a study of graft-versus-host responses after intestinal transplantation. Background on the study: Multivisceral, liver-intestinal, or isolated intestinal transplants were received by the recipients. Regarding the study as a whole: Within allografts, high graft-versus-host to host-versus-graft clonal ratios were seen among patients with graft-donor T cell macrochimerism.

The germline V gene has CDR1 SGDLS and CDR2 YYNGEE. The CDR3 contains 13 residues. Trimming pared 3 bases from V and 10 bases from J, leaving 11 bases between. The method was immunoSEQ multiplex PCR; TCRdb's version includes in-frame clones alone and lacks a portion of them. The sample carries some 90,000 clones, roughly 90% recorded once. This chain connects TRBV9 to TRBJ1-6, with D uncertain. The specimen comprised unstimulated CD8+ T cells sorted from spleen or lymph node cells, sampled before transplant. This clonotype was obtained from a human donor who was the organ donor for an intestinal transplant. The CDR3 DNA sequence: TGTGCCAGCAGCGAGGCGGGGAGGTCACCCCTCCACTTT. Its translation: CASSEAGRSPLHF.